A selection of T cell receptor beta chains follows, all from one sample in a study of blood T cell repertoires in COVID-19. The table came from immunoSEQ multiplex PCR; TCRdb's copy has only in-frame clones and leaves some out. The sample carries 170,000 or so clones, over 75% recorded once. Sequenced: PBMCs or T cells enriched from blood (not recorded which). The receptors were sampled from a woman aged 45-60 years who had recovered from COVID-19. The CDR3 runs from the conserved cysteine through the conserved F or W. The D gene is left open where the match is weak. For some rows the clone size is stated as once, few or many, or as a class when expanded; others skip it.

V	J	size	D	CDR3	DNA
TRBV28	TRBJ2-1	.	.	CASSALAPSSYNEQFF	TGTGCCAGCAGTGCCCTAGCGCCAAGCTCCTACAATGAGCAGTTCTTC
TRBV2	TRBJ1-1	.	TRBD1	CAGGGQGASEAFF	TGTGCCGGGGGGGGACAGGGAGCAAGTGAAGCTTTCTTT
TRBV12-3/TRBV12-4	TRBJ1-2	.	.	CASSLEGYGYTF	TGTGCCAGCAGCCTAGAGGGCTATGGCTACACCTTC
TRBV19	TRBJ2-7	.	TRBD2	CASSLREGSEQYF	TGTGCCAGTAGTCTACGGGAGGGTTCCGAGCAGTACTTC
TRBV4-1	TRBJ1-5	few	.	CASSQVGRGANQPQHF	TGCGCCAGCAGCCAAGTCGGTAGGGGCGCCAATCAGCCCCAGCATTTT
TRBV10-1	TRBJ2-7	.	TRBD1	CASSQNPGTAGYEQYF	TGCGCCAGCAGCCAAAATCCCGGGACAGCTGGCTACGAGCAGTACTTC
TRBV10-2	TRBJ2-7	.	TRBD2	CATQTSGYYEQYF	TGCGCCACCCAGACTAGCGGGTACTACGAGCAGTACTTC
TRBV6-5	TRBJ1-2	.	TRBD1	CASSTTGTGGYGYTF	TGTGCCAGCAGTACTACCGGGACAGGGGGCTATGGCTACACCTTC
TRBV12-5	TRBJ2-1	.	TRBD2	CASGRRPTSGSYNEQFF	TGTGCTAGTGGCCGACGTCCAACTAGCGGGTCCTACAATGAGCAGTTCTTC
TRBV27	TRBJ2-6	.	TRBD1	CASRDRGWSGANVLTF	TGTGCCAGCAGGGACAGGGGATGGTCTGGGGCCAACGTCCTGACTTTC
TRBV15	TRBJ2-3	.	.	CATSRAQATDTQYF	TGTGCCACCAGCAGAGCGCAGGCCACAGATACGCAGTATTTT
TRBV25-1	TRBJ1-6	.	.	CASSERTAFSPLHF	TGTGCCAGCAGTGAAAGGACAGCCTTTTCACCCCTCCACTTT
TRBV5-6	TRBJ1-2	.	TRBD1	CASSLEGGTGSFPYTGYTF	TGTGCCAGCAGCTTGGAGGGCGGGACAGGCTCGTTCCCATATACTGGCTACACCTTC
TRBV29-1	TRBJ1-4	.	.	CSCGSLNEKLFF	TGCAGCTGCGGGTCCCTTAATGAAAAACTGTTTTTT
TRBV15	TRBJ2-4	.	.	CATSREVGGSSIQYF	TGTGCCACCAGCAGAGAGGTCGGGGGTAGCAGCATTCAGTACTTC
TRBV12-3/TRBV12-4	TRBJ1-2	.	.	CASSFSGDHGYTF	TGTGCCAGCAGTTTCTCAGGGGATCATGGCTACACCTTC
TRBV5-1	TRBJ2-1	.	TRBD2	CASSGPGLAGGYNEQFF	TGCGCCAGCAGCGGACCGGGACTAGCGGGAGGATACAATGAGCAGTTCTTC
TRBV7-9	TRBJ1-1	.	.	CASSPSGIYTEAFF	TGTGCCAGCAGCCCGTCGGGGATCTACACTGAAGCTTTCTTT
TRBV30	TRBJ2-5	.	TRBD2	CAWNEDSGSGETQYF	TGTGCCTGGAACGAGGATAGCGGGAGCGGGGAGACCCAGTACTTC
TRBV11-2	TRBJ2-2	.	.	CASSTYQSQNTGELFF	TGTGCCAGCAGCACCTATCAAAGCCAGAACACCGGGGAGCTGTTTTTT
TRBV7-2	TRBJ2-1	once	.	CASSAVKVARVNEQFF	TGTGCCAGCAGCGCGGTAAAAGTAGCACGGGTCAATGAGCAGTTCTTC
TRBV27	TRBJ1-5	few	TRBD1	CASADRGPNQPQHF	TGTGCCAGCGCTGACAGGGGGCCAAATCAGCCCCAGCATTTT
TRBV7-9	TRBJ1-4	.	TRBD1	CASSAPGQGVEKLFF	TGTGCCAGCAGCGCCCCTGGACAGGGGGTAGAAAAACTGTTTTTT
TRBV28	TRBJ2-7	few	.	CASSLVLAYEQYF	TGTGCCAGCAGTTTAGTCCTAGCGTACGAGCAGTACTTC
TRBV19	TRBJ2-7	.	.	CASSIERQGSYEQYF	TGTGCCAGTAGTATAGAGAGGCAGGGATCCTACGAGCAGTACTTC
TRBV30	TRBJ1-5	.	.	CAWSFGQGIQPQHF	TGTGCCTGGAGTTTCGGCCAGGGGATACAGCCCCAGCATTTT
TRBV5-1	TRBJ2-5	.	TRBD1	CASSYRDRGSQETQYF	TGCGCCAGCAGTTACAGGGACAGGGGGTCTCAAGAGACCCAGTACTTC
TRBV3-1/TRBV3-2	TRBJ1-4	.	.	CASSQEALGSAEKLFF	TGTGCCAGCAGCCAAGAGGCCCTTGGCAGCGCCGAAAAACTGTTTTTT
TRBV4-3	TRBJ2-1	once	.	CASSQVPAKVGADSYNEQFF	TGCGCCAGCAGCCAAGTTCCGGCCAAGGTGGGAGCGGACTCCTACAATGAGCAGTTCTTC
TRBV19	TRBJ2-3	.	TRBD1	CASRGTGEADTQYF	TGTGCCAGTAGAGGGACAGGGGAGGCAGATACGCAGTATTTT
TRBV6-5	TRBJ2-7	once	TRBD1	CASSYGDRGAYEQYF	TGTGCCAGCAGTTACGGCGACAGGGGAGCCTACGAGCAGTACTTC
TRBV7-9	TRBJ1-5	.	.	CASSGLGGNQPQHF	TGTGCCAGCAGCGGCCTTGGTGGCAATCAGCCCCAGCATTTT
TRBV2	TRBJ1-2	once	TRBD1	CASSEQGGLHGYTF	TGTGCCAGCAGTGAACAGGGGGGACTGCATGGCTACACCTTC
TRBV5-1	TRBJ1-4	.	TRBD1	CASSLQGTNEKLFF	TGCGCCAGCAGCTTACAGGGGACTAATGAAAAACTGTTTTTT
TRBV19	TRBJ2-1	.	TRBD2	CASSIDLAGGSGEQFF	TGTGCCAGTAGTATAGATCTGGCGGGAGGAAGTGGTGAGCAGTTCTTC
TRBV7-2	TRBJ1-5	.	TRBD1	CASSQDRGGQPQHF	TGTGCCAGCAGCCAAGACAGGGGAGGTCAGCCCCAGCATTTT
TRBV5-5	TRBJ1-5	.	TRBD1	CASSLFSTGTGSNQPQHF	TGTGCCAGCAGCTTGTTCAGTACCGGGACAGGTAGCAATCAGCCCCAGCATTTT
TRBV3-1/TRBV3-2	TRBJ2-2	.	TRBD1	CASSQRSTGTPGELFF	TGTGCCAGCAGCCAACGATCGACAGGGACCCCCGGGGAGCTGTTTTTT
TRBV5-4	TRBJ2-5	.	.	CASSSRALEGETQYF	TGTGCCAGCAGCTCCCGAGCCCTGGAGGGAGAGACCCAGTACTTC
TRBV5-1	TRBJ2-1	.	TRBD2	CASSWTSGSAAEQFF	TGCGCCAGCAGCTGGACTAGCGGGAGTGCTGCTGAGCAGTTCTTC
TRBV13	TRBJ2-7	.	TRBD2	CASSSGKTYEQYF	TGTGCCAGCTCTAGCGGCAAAACCTACGAGCAGTACTTC
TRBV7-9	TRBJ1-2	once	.	CASSLEGGYYGYTF	TGTGCCAGCAGCTTAGAAGGGGGATACTATGGCTACACCTTC
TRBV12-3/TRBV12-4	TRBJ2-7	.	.	CASSLNGNEQYF	TGTGCCAGCAGTTTAAACGGGAACGAGCAGTACTTC
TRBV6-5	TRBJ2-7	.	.	CASSYRGGYEQYF	TGTGCCAGCAGTTACAGAGGGGGCTACGAGCAGTACTTC
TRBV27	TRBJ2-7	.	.	CASSVNRGGEQYF	TGTGCCAGCAGTGTAAACAGGGGAGGCGAGCAGTACTTC
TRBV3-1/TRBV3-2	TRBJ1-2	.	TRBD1	CASSQDWGGQGDGYTF	TGTGCCAGCAGCCAAGATTGGGGGGGACAGGGGGATGGCTACACCTTC
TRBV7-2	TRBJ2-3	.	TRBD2	CASSHPGLAGGPSTDTQYF	TGTGCCAGCAGTCACCCCGGACTAGCGGGAGGCCCCAGCACAGATACGCAGTATTTT
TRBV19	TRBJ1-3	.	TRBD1	CASSLTGGATGNTIYF	TGTGCCAGTAGTCTCACAGGGGGAGCTACTGGAAACACCATATATTTT
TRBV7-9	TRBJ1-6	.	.	CASSASDGWGPNSPLHF	TGTGCCAGCAGCGCCTCAGATGGATGGGGCCCGAATTCACCCCTCCACTTT